This TCR beta chain appears in the sequencing data of a study of cytomegalovirus exposure and HLA in healthy donors. General study results and limits: According to the study, roughly 180 TCR beta chains were cytomegalovirus-associated. High specificity and sensitivity for cytomegalovirus status were reported for the classifier. That first-cohort TCR clusters tended to co-occur in the roughly 130 validation repertoires was found in a later analysis.

Trimming stripped 4 bases from V and 1 base from J, with 17 bases between. CDR3 size: 17 residues. From germline, CDR1 is MDHEN and CDR2 SYDVKM. Repertoires were generated with immunoSEQ multiplex PCR, while TCRdb's copy carries only in-frame clones and drops some. Here the sample spans 250,000 to 400,000 clones, roughly 90% being singletons. Regarding this clone: Its antigen remains unidentified.

The chain couples TRBV28 to TRBJ1-5; the D gene is possibly TRBD1 (6 bases). The clonotype was recovered from a woman in her twenties or thirties in good health and CMV-seropositive. Source material: PBMCs. CDR3 nucleotide sequence: TGTGCCAGCAGTTCGCCGCCGGACAGTTCAAGCAATCAGCCCCAGCATTTT. Translating it yields CASSSPPDSSSNQPQHF.